This T cell receptor beta chain was retrieved from a study of OX40 agonist ivuxolimab in advanced cancers. The wider study: Ivuxolimab was administered intravenously to patients at 0.01 to 10 mg/kg every 2 weeks. The dose-escalation group included hepatocellular carcinoma, melanoma, renal cell carcinoma and head and neck cancer.

Assay: immunoSEQ multiplex PCR; the TCRdb copy retains only in-frame clones and omits some. The sample holds approximately 70,000 clones, 82% seen once. This CDR3 is 13 amino acids long. V lost 5 bases and J 4 bases, leaving 9 bases between the germline ends. Germline V gene lookup returns CDR1 SGHVS and CDR2 FNYEAQ. This clone was picked up a small number of times. Its target is not known. General study results and limits: At 0.1 to 3.0 mg/kg and by week 6, clonal expansion occurred in CD4+ and CD8+ blood T cells.

This receptor was taken from an adult with an advanced solid tumor such as melanoma, head and neck, liver or kidney cancer. This specimen was CD4+ or CD8+ T cells sorted from blood, taken in a trial of the OX40 agonist ivuxolimab. The chain uses TRBV7-6 and TRBJ1-5; no clear D gene. DNA of the CDR3: TGTGCCAGCAGCCCCACCTGGAATCAGCCCCAGCATTTT. Protein product: CASSPTWNQPQHF. The entire variable domain, with the rest obtained from reference TRBV7-6 and TRBJ1-5, is as follows: GAGVSQSPRYKVTKRGQDVALRCDPISGHVSLYWYRQALGQGPEFLTYFNYEAQQDKSGLPNDRFSAERPEGSISTLTIQRTEQRDSAMYRCASSPTWNQPQHFGDGTRLSIL.